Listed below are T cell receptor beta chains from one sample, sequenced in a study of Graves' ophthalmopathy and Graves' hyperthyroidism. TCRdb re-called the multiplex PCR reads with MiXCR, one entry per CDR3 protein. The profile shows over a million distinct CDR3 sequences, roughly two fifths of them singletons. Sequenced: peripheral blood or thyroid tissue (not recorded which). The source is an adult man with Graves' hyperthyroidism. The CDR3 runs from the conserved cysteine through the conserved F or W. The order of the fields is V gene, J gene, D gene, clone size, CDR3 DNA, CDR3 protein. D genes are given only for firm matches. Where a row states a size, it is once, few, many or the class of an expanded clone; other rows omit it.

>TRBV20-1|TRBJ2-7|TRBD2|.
TGCAGTGCTGGGACCGGGACTAGCGGATTCTACGAGCAGTACTTC
CSAGTGTSGFYEQYF
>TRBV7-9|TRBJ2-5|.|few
TGTGCCAGCAGCTTAGCGCGACGAATTGGAGAAAAAGAGACCCAGTACTTC
CASSLARRIGEKETQYF
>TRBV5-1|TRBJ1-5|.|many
TGCGCCAGCAGCAATGGAGGGTTAAATCAGCCCCAGCATTTT
CASSNGGLNQPQHF
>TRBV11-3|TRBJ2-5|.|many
TGTGCCAGCAGCCCACAGCGAGGAGAGACCCAGTACTTC
CASSPQRGETQYF
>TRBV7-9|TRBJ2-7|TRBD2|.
TGTGCCAGCAGCGCCGAGACTAGCAGCTCCTACGAGCAGTACTTC
CASSAETSSSYEQYF
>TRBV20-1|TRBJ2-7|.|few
TGCAGTGCTTCGCAGGGGCGTCTTTTGGGCGAGCAGTACTTC
CSASQGRLLGEQYF
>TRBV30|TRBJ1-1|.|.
TGTGCCTGGAGTGCCTGGGGAGATACGGAAAACACTGAAGCTTTCTTT
CAWSAWGDTENTEAFF
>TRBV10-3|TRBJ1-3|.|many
TGTGCCACCCAACTGATCTCTGGAAACACCATATATTTT
CATQLISGNTIYF
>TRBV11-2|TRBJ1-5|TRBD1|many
TGTGCCAGCAGCGCCGAGGGACAGACTAGCAATCAGCCCCAGCATTTT
CASSAEGQTSNQPQHF
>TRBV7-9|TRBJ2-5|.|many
TGTGCCAGCAGCTTAGCGGGGAACCAAGAGACCCAGTACTTC
CASSLAGNQETQYF
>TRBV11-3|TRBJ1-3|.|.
TGTGCCAGCAGCTTAGCGTTGGGAAGGGAAAACACCATATATTTT
CASSLALGRENTIYF
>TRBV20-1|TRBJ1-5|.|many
TGCAGTGCTAGAGATCCCCAGCTCAATCAGCCCCAGCATTTT
CSARDPQLNQPQHF
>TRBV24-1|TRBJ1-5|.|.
TGTGCCACTGGGGACAGCAATCAGCCCCAGCATTTT
CATGDSNQPQHF
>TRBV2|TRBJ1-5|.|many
TGTGCCAGCGAAGGGGATTTCAATCAGCCCCAGCATTTT
CASEGDFNQPQHF
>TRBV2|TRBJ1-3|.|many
TGTGCCAGCAGGGCGGACAGTTTTACTGGAAACACCATATATTTT
CASRADSFTGNTIYF
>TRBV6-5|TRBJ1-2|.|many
TGTGCCAGCAGTTACGACGCTTATGGCTACACCTTC
CASSYDAYGYTF
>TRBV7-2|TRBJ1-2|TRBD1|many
TGTGCCAGCAGCTGGGGACAGGGGGCAGGAGGCTACACCTTC
CASSWGQGAGGYTF
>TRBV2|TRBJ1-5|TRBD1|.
TGTGCCAGCAGTGAAGCTTCCGGGACAGAGTTTTATAGCAATCAGCCCCAGCATTTT
CASSEASGTEFYSNQPQHF
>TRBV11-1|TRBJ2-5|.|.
TGTGCCAACAGCTTACCCGAGGAGACCCAGTACTTC
CANSLPEETQYF
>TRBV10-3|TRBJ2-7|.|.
TGTGCCATCTGCCCGGAGCAGGGGGGTGGCTACGAGCAGTACTTC
CAICPEQGGGYEQYF
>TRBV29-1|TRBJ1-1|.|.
TGCAGCGAGAGGCGGCAGGGTGTGATTAACACTGAAGCTTTCTTT
CSERRQGVINTEAFF
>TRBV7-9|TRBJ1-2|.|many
TGTGCCAGCAGCTTAGTACGGACGGTCGGAGGCTACACCTTC
CASSLVRTVGGYTF
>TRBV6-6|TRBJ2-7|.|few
TGTGCCAGCAGAGGGGCTACGGGCGAGCAGTACTTC
CASRGATGEQYF
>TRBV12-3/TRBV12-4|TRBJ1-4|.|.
TGTGCCAGCAGTTTCGGGGGGACTAATGAAAAACTGCTTTTT
CASSFGGTNEKLLF
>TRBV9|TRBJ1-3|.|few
TGTGCCAGCAGCCCCGGGTCCTCCTCTGGAAACACCATATATTTT
CASSPGSSSGNTIYF
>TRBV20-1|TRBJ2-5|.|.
TGCAGTGCTAGAGGCTCGGGACAAATCTTC
CSARGSGQIF
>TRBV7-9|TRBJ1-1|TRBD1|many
TGTGCCAGCAGCTTAGAGGGGACAGGGCGCACTGAAGCTTTCTTT
CASSLEGTGRTEAFF
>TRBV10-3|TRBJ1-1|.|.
TGTGCCATCAGTGAGTCCGGTGGGGATGAAGCTTTCTTT
CAISESGGDEAFF
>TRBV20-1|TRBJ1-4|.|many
TGCAGTGCTAGATTCCAGCCTAATGAAAAACTGTTTTTT
CSARFQPNEKLFF
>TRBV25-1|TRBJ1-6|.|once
TGTGCCAGCTTAGCTCCGGACGGTTCTAATTCACCCCTCCACTTT
CASLAPDGSNSPLHF
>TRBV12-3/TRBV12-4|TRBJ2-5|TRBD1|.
TGTGCCACCCTAGACAGGACAGGGGGAGAGACCCAGTACTTC
CATLDRTGGETQYF
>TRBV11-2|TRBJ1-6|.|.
TGTGCCAGCAGTCCGGGACCGAGTCTATCACCCCTCCACTTT
CASSPGPSLSPLHF
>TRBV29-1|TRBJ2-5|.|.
TGCAGCGTGGGCATGACCCTAAAATTGGAGACCCAGTACTTC
CSVGMTLKLETQYF
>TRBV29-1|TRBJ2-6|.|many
TGCAGCGTTGAAGATTCTAGCTGGTCCAGCTCTGGGGCCAACGTCCTGACTTTC
CSVEDSSWSSSGANVLTF
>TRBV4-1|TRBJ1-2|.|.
TGCGCCAGCAGCCAAGGCCGGGGGAGCTATGGCTACACCTTC
CASSQGRGSYGYTF
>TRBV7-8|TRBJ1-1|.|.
TGTGCCAGCAGCCCGGGTAGTGGAGAAACTGAAGCTTTCTTT
CASSPGSGETEAFF
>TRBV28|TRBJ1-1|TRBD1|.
TGTGCCAGCAGGCTCACGGGACAGATGAACACTGAAGCTTTCTTT
CASRLTGQMNTEAFF
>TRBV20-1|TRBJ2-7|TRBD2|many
TGCAGTGCTACGACTAGCGGGAGAACCTACGAGCAGTACTTC
CSATTSGRTYEQYF
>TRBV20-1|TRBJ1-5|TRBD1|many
TGCAGTGCTTCCTCCACGGGACAGGGCTACAATCAGCCCCAGCATTTT
CSASSTGQGYNQPQHF
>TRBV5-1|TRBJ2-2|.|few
TGCGCCAGCAGCTTGGCCTCGGTGGGCGGGGAGCTGTTTTTT
CASSLASVGGELFF
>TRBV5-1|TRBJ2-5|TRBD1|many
TGCGCCAGCAGCCCCCGGACAGGGTTAGGAGAGACCCAGTACTTC
CASSPRTGLGETQYF
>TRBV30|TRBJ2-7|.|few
TGTGCCTGGACGGCGAGCTCCTACGAGCAGTACTTC
CAWTASSYEQYF
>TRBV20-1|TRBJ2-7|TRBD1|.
TGCAGTGCGGCCAGGGGACAGGAGTCCTACGAGCAGTACTTC
CSAARGQESYEQYF
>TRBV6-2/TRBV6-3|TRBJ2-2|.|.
TGTGCCAGCAGTCTATTACTTAGCAGGGAAAAGAACACCGGGGAGCTGTTTTTT
CASSLLLSREKNTGELFF
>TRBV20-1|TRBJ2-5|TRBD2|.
TGCAGTGCTAGAGTGTTGTCTAGCGGGATGAGGACCCAGTACTTC
CSARVLSSGMRTQYF
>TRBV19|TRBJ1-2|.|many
TGTGCCAGCCAGTATGCAGGCACCTATGGCTACACCTTC
CASQYAGTYGYTF
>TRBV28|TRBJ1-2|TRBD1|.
TGTGCCTTAAGGACAGGGCCCAACTATGGCTACACCTTC
CALRTGPNYGYTF
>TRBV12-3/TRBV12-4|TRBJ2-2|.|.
TGTGCCAGCAGTTTTGCGAGGGGGGAGCTGTTTTTT
CASSFARGELFF